This is a list of T cell receptor beta chains from one sample in a study of blood T cell repertoires in COVID-19. Some clones are missing from TCRdb's copy, which holds only in-frame ones; the method was immunoSEQ multiplex PCR. The table has 400,000 or so clones, around 90% seen once. The sequencing input was PBMCs or T cells enriched from blood (not recorded which). The source of these receptors is a woman in her thirties or forties with acute COVID-19. Both conserved end residues are part of each CDR3. The D gene is left open where the match is weak. Size tells how often a clone was seen (once, few, many) or the class of an expanded clone, and some rows leave it out.

d_call: NA
v_call: TRBV5-4
j_call: TRBJ1-2
clone_size: NA
cdr3_aa: CASSFGQLYTF
cdr3_nt: TGTGCCAGCAGCTTTGGACAGCTCTACACCTTC

d_call: NA
v_call: TRBV3-1/TRBV3-2
j_call: TRBJ1-1
clone_size: NA
cdr3_aa: CASSQVSKNTEAFF
cdr3_nt: TGTGCCAGCAGCCAAGTGTCCAAGAACACTGAAGCTTTCTTT

d_call: NA
v_call: TRBV29-1
j_call: TRBJ1-2
clone_size: NA
cdr3_aa: CSVGFRDTNYGYTF
cdr3_nt: TGCAGCGTGGGATTCAGGGATACTAACTATGGCTACACCTTC

d_call: NA
v_call: TRBV27
j_call: TRBJ2-1
clone_size: NA
cdr3_aa: CASSPTGTYNEQFF
cdr3_nt: TGTGCCAGCAGTCCTACAGGGACCTACAATGAGCAGTTCTTC

d_call: NA
v_call: TRBV18
j_call: TRBJ2-7
clone_size: NA
cdr3_aa: CASSPPGGNYEQYF
cdr3_nt: TGTGCCAGCTCACCACCGGGAGGTAACTACGAGCAGTACTTC

d_call: NA
v_call: TRBV18
j_call: TRBJ2-2
clone_size: NA
cdr3_aa: CASSPSGTGELFF
cdr3_nt: TGTGCCAGCTCACCTAGCGGCACCGGGGAGCTGTTTTTT

d_call: TRBD2
v_call: TRBV5-1
j_call: TRBJ2-3
clone_size: NA
cdr3_aa: CASSLTSGGVDTQYF
cdr3_nt: TGCGCCAGCAGCTTGACTAGCGGGGGTGTAGATACGCAGTATTTT

d_call: NA
v_call: TRBV30
j_call: TRBJ1-1
clone_size: few
cdr3_aa: CAWSVPGWSLAFF
cdr3_nt: TGTGCCTGGAGTGTTCCCGGCTGGAGTTTGGCTTTCTTT

d_call: NA
v_call: TRBV24-1
j_call: TRBJ2-3
clone_size: once
cdr3_aa: CATREGLETDTQYF
cdr3_nt: TGTGCCACCAGGGAGGGCTTAGAGACAGATACGCAGTATTTT

d_call: NA
v_call: TRBV18
j_call: TRBJ1-2
clone_size: NA
cdr3_aa: CASSPPHRVPYGYTF
cdr3_nt: TGTGCCAGCTCACCACCTCACAGGGTCCCCTATGGCTACACCTTC

d_call: TRBD1
v_call: TRBV25-1
j_call: TRBJ1-4
clone_size: NA
cdr3_aa: CASRDRGSEKLFF
cdr3_nt: TGTGCCAGCAGGGACAGGGGGAGTGAAAAACTGTTTTTT

d_call: NA
v_call: TRBV19
j_call: TRBJ1-3
clone_size: NA
cdr3_aa: CASSSLLGTISGNTIYF
cdr3_nt: TGTGCCAGTAGCTCACTCCTGGGGACAATCTCTGGAAACACCATATATTTT

d_call: NA
v_call: TRBV7-7
j_call: TRBJ2-7
clone_size: NA
cdr3_aa: CASSLLSRGGKGEQYF
cdr3_nt: TGTGCCAGCAGCTTACTCTCGAGGGGGGGTAAGGGCGAGCAGTACTTC

d_call: TRBD1
v_call: TRBV30
j_call: TRBJ1-5
clone_size: NA
cdr3_aa: CAWSEGGRQPQHF
cdr3_nt: TGTGCCTGGAGTGAAGGGGGCAGGCAGCCCCAGCATTTT

d_call: NA
v_call: TRBV7-9
j_call: TRBJ2-7
clone_size: once
cdr3_aa: CASSLPGATYEQYF
cdr3_nt: TGTGCCAGCAGCTTACCGGGAGCCACCTACGAGCAGTACTTC

d_call: TRBD2
v_call: TRBV9
j_call: TRBJ2-3
clone_size: NA
cdr3_aa: CASSVDGGGTDTQYF
cdr3_nt: TGTGCCAGCAGCGTAGATGGGGGGGGCACAGATACGCAGTATTTT

d_call: TRBD1
v_call: TRBV5-4
j_call: TRBJ2-7
clone_size: NA
cdr3_aa: CASSSPGQGLEQYF
cdr3_nt: TGTGCCAGCAGCTCGCCGGGACAGGGACTCGAGCAGTACTTC

d_call: NA
v_call: TRBV3-1/TRBV3-2
j_call: TRBJ2-1
clone_size: NA
cdr3_aa: CASSQELRGDEQFF
cdr3_nt: TGTGCCAGCAGCCAAGAACTGCGGGGCGATGAGCAGTTCTTC

d_call: NA
v_call: TRBV7-6
j_call: TRBJ2-3
clone_size: once
cdr3_aa: CASSLVDSGTDTQYF
cdr3_nt: TGTGCCAGCAGCTTAGTAGATTCTGGCACAGATACGCAGTATTTT

d_call: NA
v_call: TRBV2
j_call: TRBJ2-7
clone_size: NA
cdr3_aa: CATGPYEQYF
cdr3_nt: TGTGCAACAGGGCCCTACGAGCAGTACTTC

d_call: TRBD1
v_call: TRBV9
j_call: TRBJ2-5
clone_size: NA
cdr3_aa: CASSLGQGQETQYF
cdr3_nt: TGTGCCAGCAGCCTCGGACAGGGCCAAGAGACCCAGTACTTC

d_call: TRBD1
v_call: TRBV5-6
j_call: TRBJ1-5
clone_size: NA
cdr3_aa: CASSLSRDSYSNQPQHF
cdr3_nt: TGTGCCAGCAGCTTGAGCCGGGACAGCTATAGCAATCAGCCCCAGCATTTT

d_call: NA
v_call: TRBV6-5
j_call: TRBJ2-1
clone_size: NA
cdr3_aa: CASSYLGQNYNEQFF
cdr3_nt: TGTGCCAGCAGTTATCTAGGACAGAACTACAATGAGCAGTTCTTC

d_call: NA
v_call: TRBV6-5
j_call: TRBJ2-5
clone_size: NA
cdr3_aa: CASRVGSRRGTQYF
cdr3_nt: TGTGCCAGCAGAGTGGGCAGTCGTCGGGGGACCCAGTACTTC

d_call: TRBD2
v_call: TRBV27
j_call: TRBJ2-3
clone_size: NA
cdr3_aa: CASSYGLAGGSGTDTQYF
cdr3_nt: TGTGCCAGCAGCTATGGACTAGCGGGGGGGTCAGGCACAGATACGCAGTATTTT

d_call: NA
v_call: TRBV11-2
j_call: TRBJ1-1
clone_size: NA
cdr3_aa: CASSLDLDTEAFF
cdr3_nt: TGTGCCAGCAGCTTAGATCTTGACACTGAAGCTTTCTTT

d_call: TRBD2
v_call: TRBV5-1
j_call: TRBJ2-7
clone_size: NA
cdr3_aa: CASSLGGGPRGDKQYF
cdr3_nt: TGCGCCAGCAGCTTGGGGGGGGGACCCCGGGGCGATAAGCAGTACTTC

d_call: TRBD1
v_call: TRBV11-2
j_call: TRBJ2-7
clone_size: NA
cdr3_aa: CASSFTGQGEYEQYF
cdr3_nt: TGTGCCAGCAGCTTCACCGGACAGGGCGAATACGAGCAGTACTTC

d_call: NA
v_call: TRBV29-1
j_call: TRBJ2-7
clone_size: NA
cdr3_aa: CSVEGLGDYEQYF
cdr3_nt: TGCAGCGTTGAAGGTTTAGGGGACTACGAGCAGTACTTC

d_call: TRBD1
v_call: TRBV5-1
j_call: TRBJ2-2
clone_size: few
cdr3_aa: CASSLVGTANTGELFF
cdr3_nt: TGCGCCAGCAGCTTGGTTGGGACAGCGAACACCGGGGAGCTGTTTTTT

d_call: TRBD1
v_call: TRBV15
j_call: TRBJ1-3
clone_size: once
cdr3_aa: CATSGDRGLPGNTIYF
cdr3_nt: TGTGCCACCAGCGGCGACAGGGGGCTTCCTGGAAACACCATATATTTT

d_call: NA
v_call: TRBV5-1
j_call: TRBJ1-1
clone_size: NA
cdr3_aa: CASSTGTEAFF
cdr3_nt: TGCGCCAGCAGCACAGGGACCGAAGCTTTCTTT

d_call: TRBD2
v_call: TRBV7-9
j_call: TRBJ2-7
clone_size: many
cdr3_aa: CASSLPSGGGYEQYF
cdr3_nt: TGTGCCAGCAGCCTCCCTAGCGGGGGAGGATACGAGCAGTACTTC

d_call: TRBD1
v_call: TRBV6-5
j_call: TRBJ1-3
clone_size: few
cdr3_aa: CASRQQGATNTIYF
cdr3_nt: TGTGCCAGCAGGCAACAGGGGGCAACGAACACCATATATTTT

d_call: NA
v_call: TRBV5-1
j_call: TRBJ1-1
clone_size: NA
cdr3_aa: CASSPGQTLNTEAFF
cdr3_nt: TGCGCCAGCAGCCCTGGACAGACTTTGAACACTGAAGCTTTCTTT

d_call: TRBD1
v_call: TRBV18
j_call: TRBJ2-1
clone_size: NA
cdr3_aa: CASSRELGTEVYNEQFF
cdr3_nt: TGTGCCAGCTCACGAGAGCTTGGGACAGAGGTCTACAATGAGCAGTTCTTC

d_call: NA
v_call: TRBV5-6
j_call: TRBJ1-6
clone_size: few
cdr3_aa: CASSLAVQEGYNSPLHF
cdr3_nt: TGTGCCAGCAGCTTGGCGGTTCAGGAAGGCTATAATTCACCCCTCCACTTT

d_call: TRBD1
v_call: TRBV19
j_call: TRBJ2-7
clone_size: few
cdr3_aa: CASSISTGGGTREQYF
cdr3_nt: TGTGCCAGTAGTATCTCGACAGGGGGCGGGACACGGGAGCAGTACTTC

d_call: NA
v_call: TRBV3-1/TRBV3-2
j_call: TRBJ1-2
clone_size: NA
cdr3_aa: CASSRASGYTF
cdr3_nt: TGTGCCAGCAGCCGAGCCTCTGGCTACACCTTC

d_call: NA
v_call: TRBV21-1
j_call: TRBJ1-1
clone_size: NA
cdr3_aa: CASSKRRQFEAFF
cdr3_nt: TGTGCCAGCAGCAAAAGGAGGCAGTTTGAAGCTTTCTTT

d_call: TRBD1
v_call: TRBV19
j_call: TRBJ2-1
clone_size: NA
cdr3_aa: CATRDRGNEQFF
cdr3_nt: TGTGCCACCCGAGACAGGGGCAATGAGCAGTTCTTC

d_call: TRBD1
v_call: TRBV5-1
j_call: TRBJ1-6
clone_size: NA
cdr3_aa: CASSLGTTRGSSPLHF
cdr3_nt: TGCGCCAGCAGCTTAGGCACCACCAGGGGGTCATCACCCCTCCACTTT

d_call: TRBD1
v_call: TRBV28
j_call: TRBJ2-5
clone_size: NA
cdr3_aa: CASSAPAGGGETQYF
cdr3_nt: TGTGCCAGCAGTGCGCCCGCAGGGGGCGGGGAGACCCAGTACTTC

d_call: TRBD1
v_call: TRBV11-2
j_call: TRBJ1-4
clone_size: NA
cdr3_aa: CASSLTGGYREKLFF
cdr3_nt: TGTGCCAGCAGCTTAACAGGGGGCTATAGGGAAAAACTGTTTTTT